This T cell receptor beta chain was recovered during a study of blood T cells in healthy people across ages. General observations from the study: Diversity of TCR beta correlated strongly with naive T cell percentage.

Remarks on this clonotype: The antigen is undetermined.

A second PCR of roughly 7 to 11 cycles used a sample-barcoded 5' primer and a J-beta primer mix. TCRdb used MiXCR to reprocess the 5' RACE reads, holding one entry per CDR3 protein. The sample has roughly 860,000 distinct CDR3 sequences, approximately 59% seen once. CDR1 MNHNS and CDR2 SASEGT come from the germline V gene. The trim removed 0 bases at V and 0 bases at J, leaving 8 bases unmatched. The CDR3 has 18 amino acids. The receptor was isolated from a man aged 25 to 40 in good health. This sequence joins TRBV6-1 and TRBJ2-3, with 8 bases fitting TRBD2. The source material was blood. For the CDR3, the DNA is TGTGCCAGCAGTGAAGCCGCCCCACTAGCGGTTAGCACAGATACGCAGTATTTT. As protein: CASSEAAPLAVSTDTQYF.